This TCR beta chain came from a study of T-cell reconstitution after alpha-beta-depleted transplantation in children. The sample holds many counts of this clonotype. Using unique molecular identifiers, the investigators prepared the TCRbeta library. TCRdb reanalysed the PCR reads using MiXCR and keeps one entry per CDR3 protein. The sample includes over 150,000 distinct CDR3 sequences, 13% to 15% of them seen just once. This CDR3 has 15 amino acids. V lost 0 bases to trimming and J lost 2 bases, with 11 bases between them. Germline assignment: CDR1 SGHRS and CDR2 YFSETQ. The sequence derives from a human donor who donated a stem cell graft to a child with acute lymphoblastic leukemia. The specimen was PBMCs from the stem cell graft donor, collected from the stem cell graft. The chain has TRBV5-1 and TRBJ2-5; no clear D. In nucleotides, the CDR3 is TGCGCCAGCAGCTTGGCCGGATCTGAGCAAGAGACCCAGTACTTC. Protein: CASSLAGSEQETQYF. Full variable domain (missing parts from reference TRBV5-1 and TRBJ2-5): KAGVTQTPRYLIKTRGQQVTLSCSPISGHRSVSWYQQTPGQGLQFLFEYFSETQRNKGNFPGRFSGRQFSNSRSEMNVSTLELGDSALYLCASSLAGSEQETQYFGPGTRLLVL.